This TCR beta chain is drawn from a study of shared clonotypes between healthy human individuals. Turning to the study itself: The composition of the donors was a couple of women and three men aged 18 to 49.

Donors, without exception, were Caucasian adults residing in Nashville, Tennessee. Genomic DNA from unsorted samples was obtained from 70 million to 95 million PBMCs (per sample). This CDR3 has 15 amino acids. From germline, CDR1 is MNHEY and CDR2 SVGAGI. J was trimmed by 0 bases and V by 6 bases; bases with no gene match: 7. The table lists this clone with many counts. In the original processing: Junction-only immunoSEQ sequences carried no quality scores, so filtering differed. The protocol was immunoSEQ multiplex PCR, while the TCRdb copy is restricted to in-frame clones and leaves out a portion. V, J and clone size are taken as reported in that table, and D and trimming were inferred from the DNA itself. The top ten clones hold approximately 12% of a sample with about 520,000 clones, 60% to 80% of them seen once.

The sample consisted of PBMCs. This TCR derives from a woman aged 40 to 50 in good health. Some clones in this sample may be carry-over from other donors' samples. The V and J genes are TRBV6-5 and TRBJ2-7; 8 nucleotides line up with TRBD2. The chain's CDR3 is CASRESGRVSYEQYF. The CDR3 region has the DNA TGTGCCAGCAGAGAAAGCGGGAGAGTCTCCTACGAGCAGTACTTC.